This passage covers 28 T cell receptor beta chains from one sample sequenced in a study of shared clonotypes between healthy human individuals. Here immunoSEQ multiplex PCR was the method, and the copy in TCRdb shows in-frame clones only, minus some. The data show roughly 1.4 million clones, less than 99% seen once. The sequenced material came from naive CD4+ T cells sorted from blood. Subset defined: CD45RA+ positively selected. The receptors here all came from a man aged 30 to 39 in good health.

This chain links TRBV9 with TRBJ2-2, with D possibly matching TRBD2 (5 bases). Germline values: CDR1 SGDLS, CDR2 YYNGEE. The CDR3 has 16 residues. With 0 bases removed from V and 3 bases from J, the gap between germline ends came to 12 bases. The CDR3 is CASSVGERTHTGELFF. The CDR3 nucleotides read TGTGCCAGCAGCGTAGGTGAGCGGACCCACACCGGGGAGCTGTTTTTT.

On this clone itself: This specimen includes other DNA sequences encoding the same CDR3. CDR3 sequence: CASSLNRADTQYF. In DNA, the CDR3 is TGTGCCAGCAGCTTAAACAGGGCAGATACGCAGTATTTT. The gene calls are TRBV7-2 and TRBJ2-3, with a tentative D call TRBD1 (6 bases). V was trimmed by 2 bases and J by 4 bases, leaving 7 bases between them. The CDR3 runs to 13 residues. CDR1 and CDR2 (germline): SGHTA, FQGNSA.

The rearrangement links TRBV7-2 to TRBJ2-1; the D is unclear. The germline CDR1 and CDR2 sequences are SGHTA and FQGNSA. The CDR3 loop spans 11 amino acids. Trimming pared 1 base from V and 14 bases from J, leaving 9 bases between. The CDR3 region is CASSLGAWEFF. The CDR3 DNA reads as TGTGCCAGCAGCTTAGGGGCATGGGAGTTCTTC.

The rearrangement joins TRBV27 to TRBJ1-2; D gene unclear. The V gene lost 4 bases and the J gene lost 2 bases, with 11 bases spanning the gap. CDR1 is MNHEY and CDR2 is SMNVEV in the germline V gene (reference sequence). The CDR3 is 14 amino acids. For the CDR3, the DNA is TGTGCCAGCAGTTCCATCAGGAAGAACTATGGCTACACCTTC. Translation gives CASSSIRKNYGYTF.

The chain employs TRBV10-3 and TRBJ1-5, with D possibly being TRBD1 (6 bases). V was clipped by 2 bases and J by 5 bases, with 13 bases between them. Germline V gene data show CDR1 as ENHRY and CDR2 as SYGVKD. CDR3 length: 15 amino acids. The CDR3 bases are TGTGCCATCAGTGAGAATCGGGGGCGTGATCAGCCCCAGCATTTT. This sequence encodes CAISENRGRDQPQHF.

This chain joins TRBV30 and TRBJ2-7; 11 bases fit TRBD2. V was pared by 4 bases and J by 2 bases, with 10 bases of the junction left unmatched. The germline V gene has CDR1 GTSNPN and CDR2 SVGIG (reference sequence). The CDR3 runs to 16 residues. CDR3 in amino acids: CAWITTGTSGPYEQYF. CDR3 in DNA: TGTGCCTGGATCACGACCGGGACTAGCGGTCCCTACGAGCAGTACTTC. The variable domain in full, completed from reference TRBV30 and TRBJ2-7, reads SQTIHQWPATLVQPVGSPLSLECTVEGTSNPNLYWYRQAAGRGLQLLFYSVGIGQISSEVPQNLSASRPQDRQFILSSKKLLLSDSGFYLCAWITTGTSGPYEQYFGPGTRLTVT.

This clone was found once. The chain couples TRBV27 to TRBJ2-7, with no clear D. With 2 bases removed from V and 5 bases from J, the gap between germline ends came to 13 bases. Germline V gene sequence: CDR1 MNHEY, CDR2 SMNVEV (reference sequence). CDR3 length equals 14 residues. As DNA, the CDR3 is TGTGCCAGCAGTTTAAAAGTTGTAGGTCACGAGCAGTACTTC. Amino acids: CASSLKVVGHEQYF.

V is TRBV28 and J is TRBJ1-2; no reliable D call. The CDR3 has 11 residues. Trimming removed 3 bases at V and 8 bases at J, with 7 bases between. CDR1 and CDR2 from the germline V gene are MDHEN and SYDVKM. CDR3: CASSFPRGYTF. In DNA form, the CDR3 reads TGTGCCAGCAGTTTCCCCAGGGGCTACACCTTC.

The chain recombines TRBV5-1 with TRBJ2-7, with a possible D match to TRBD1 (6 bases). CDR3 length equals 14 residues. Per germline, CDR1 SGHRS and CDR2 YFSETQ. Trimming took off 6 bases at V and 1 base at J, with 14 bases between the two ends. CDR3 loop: CASKPQGSSYEQYF. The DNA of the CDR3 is TGCGCCAGCAAACCACAGGGCTCTTCCTACGAGCAGTACTTC.

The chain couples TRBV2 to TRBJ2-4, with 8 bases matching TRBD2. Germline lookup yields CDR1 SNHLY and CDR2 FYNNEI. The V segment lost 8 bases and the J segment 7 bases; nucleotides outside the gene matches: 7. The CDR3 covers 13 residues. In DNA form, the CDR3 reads TGTGCCAGCGTCCCTAGCGGGTGGAACATTCAGTACTTC. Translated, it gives CASVPSGWNIQYF.

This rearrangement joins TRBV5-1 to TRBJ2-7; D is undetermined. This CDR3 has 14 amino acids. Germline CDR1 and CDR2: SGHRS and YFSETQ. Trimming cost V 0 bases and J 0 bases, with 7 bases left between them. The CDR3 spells CASSLELDSYEQYF. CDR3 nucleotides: TGCGCCAGCAGCTTGGAGCTTGACTCCTACGAGCAGTACTTC. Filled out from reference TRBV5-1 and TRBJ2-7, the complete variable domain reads KAGVTQTPRYLIKTRGQQVTLSCSPISGHRSVSWYQQTPGQGLQFLFEYFSETQRNKGNFPGRFSGRQFSNSRSEMNVSTLELGDSALYLCASSLELDSYEQYFGPGTRLTVT.

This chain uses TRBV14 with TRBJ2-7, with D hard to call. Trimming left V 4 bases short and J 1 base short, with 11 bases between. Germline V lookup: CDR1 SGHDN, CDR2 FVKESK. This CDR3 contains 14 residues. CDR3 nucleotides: TGTGCCAGCAGCCGAAGCCAGCGTTCCTACGAGCAGTACTTC. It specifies CASSRSQRSYEQYF.

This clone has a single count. The CDR3 is CASSLAFSVRNEQFF. CDR3 sequence (DNA): TGTGCCAGCAGCTTAGCGTTTTCAGTTCGGAATGAGCAGTTCTTC. The chain is built from TRBV7-2 and TRBJ2-1, with D unclear. Looked up from germline, CDR1 is SGHTA and CDR2 is FQGNSA. The V and J ends lost 0 bases and 7 bases respectively, with 13 bases between them. This CDR3 is 15 amino acids long.

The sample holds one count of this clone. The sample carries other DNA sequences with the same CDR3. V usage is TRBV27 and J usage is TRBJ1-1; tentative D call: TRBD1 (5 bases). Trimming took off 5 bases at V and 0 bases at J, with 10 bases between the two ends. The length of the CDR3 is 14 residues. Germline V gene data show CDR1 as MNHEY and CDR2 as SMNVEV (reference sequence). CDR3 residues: CASSLQGLNTEAFF. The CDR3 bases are TGTGCCAGCAGTCTCCAGGGTTTGAACACTGAAGCTTTCTTT.

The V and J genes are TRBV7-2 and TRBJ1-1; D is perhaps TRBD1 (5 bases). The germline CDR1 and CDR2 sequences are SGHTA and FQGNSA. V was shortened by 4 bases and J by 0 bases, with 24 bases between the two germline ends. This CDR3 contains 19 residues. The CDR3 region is CASSSRGASGLRLNTEAFF. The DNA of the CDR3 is TGTGCCAGCAGCTCCCGCGGGGCTTCAGGTCTTAGGTTGAACACTGAAGCTTTCTTT.

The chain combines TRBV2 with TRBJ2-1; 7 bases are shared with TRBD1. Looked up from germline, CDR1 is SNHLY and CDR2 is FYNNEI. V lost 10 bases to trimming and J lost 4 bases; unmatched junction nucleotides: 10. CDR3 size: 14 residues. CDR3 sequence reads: CATSPGTAYNEQFF. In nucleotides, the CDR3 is TGTGCCACCTCTCCCGGGACAGCATACAATGAGCAGTTCTTC.

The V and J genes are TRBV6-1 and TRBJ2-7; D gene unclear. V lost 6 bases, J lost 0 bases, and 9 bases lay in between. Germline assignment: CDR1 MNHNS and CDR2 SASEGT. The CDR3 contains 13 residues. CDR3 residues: CASRVRASYEQYF. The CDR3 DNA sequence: TGTGCCAGCAGAGTCCGGGCCTCCTACGAGCAGTACTTC.

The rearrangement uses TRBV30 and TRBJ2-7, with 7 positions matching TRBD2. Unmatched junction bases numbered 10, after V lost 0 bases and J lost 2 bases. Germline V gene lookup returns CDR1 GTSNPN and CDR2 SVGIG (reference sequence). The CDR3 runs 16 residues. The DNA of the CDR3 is TGTGCCTGGAGTGTACCTGGTGCTAGCGGCACCTACGAGCAGTACTTC. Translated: CAWSVPGASGTYEQYF.

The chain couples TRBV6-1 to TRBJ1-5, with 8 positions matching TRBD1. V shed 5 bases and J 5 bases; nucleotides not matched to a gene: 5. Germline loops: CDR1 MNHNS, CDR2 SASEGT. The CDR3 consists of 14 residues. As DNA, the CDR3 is TGTGCCAGCAGTAAGGACAGGGTCGATCAGCCCCAGCATTTT. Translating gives CASSKDRVDQPQHF.

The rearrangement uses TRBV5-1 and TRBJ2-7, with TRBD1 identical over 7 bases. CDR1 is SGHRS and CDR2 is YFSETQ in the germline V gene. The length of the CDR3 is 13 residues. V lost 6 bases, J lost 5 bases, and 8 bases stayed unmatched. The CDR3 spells CASTLQGTDEQYF. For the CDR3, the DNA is TGCGCCAGCACCCTACAGGGGACGGACGAGCAGTACTTC.

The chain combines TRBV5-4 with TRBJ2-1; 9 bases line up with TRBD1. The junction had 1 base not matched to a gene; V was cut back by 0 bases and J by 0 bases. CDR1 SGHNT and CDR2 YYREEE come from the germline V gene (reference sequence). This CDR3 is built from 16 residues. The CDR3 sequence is CASSLGTGVSYNEQFF. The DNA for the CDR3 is TGTGCCAGCAGCTTGGGGACAGGGGTCTCCTACAATGAGCAGTTCTTC.

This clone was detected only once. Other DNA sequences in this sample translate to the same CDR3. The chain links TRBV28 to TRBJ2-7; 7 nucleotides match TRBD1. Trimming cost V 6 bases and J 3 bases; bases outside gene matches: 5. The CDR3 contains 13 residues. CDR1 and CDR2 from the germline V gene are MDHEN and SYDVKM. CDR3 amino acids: CASSPGTDYEQYF. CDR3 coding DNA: TGTGCCAGCAGCCCGGGGACAGACTACGAGCAGTACTTC.

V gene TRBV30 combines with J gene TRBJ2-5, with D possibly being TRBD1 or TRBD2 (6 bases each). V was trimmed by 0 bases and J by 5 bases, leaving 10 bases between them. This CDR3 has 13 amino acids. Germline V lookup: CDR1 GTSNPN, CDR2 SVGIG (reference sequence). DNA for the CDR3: TGTGCCTGGAGTGTAAGGGGGGCTGAGACCCAGTACTTC. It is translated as CAWSVRGAETQYF.

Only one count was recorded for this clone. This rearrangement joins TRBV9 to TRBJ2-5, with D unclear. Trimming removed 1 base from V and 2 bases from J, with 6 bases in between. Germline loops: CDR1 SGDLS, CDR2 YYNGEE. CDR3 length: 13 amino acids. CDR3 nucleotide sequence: TGTGCCAGCAGCGTAATCCCTCAAGAGACCCAGTACTTC. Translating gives CASSVIPQETQYF. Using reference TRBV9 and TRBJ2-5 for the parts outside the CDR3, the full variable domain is DSGVTQTPKHLITATGQRVTLRCSPRSGDLSVYWYQQSLDQGLQFLIQYYNGEERAKGNILERFSAQQFPDLHSELNLSSLELGDSALYFCASSVIPQETQYFGPGTRLLVL.

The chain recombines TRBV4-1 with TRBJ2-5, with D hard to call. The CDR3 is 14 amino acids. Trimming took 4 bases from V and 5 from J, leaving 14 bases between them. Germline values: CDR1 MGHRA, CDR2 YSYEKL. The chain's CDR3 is CASSLMPGPETQYF. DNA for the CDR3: TGCGCCAGCAGCCTGATGCCGGGCCCCGAGACCCAGTACTTC.

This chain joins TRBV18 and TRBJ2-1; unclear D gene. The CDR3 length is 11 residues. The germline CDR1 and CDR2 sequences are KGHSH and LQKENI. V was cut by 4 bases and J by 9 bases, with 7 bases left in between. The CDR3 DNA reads TGTGCCAGCTCACGAGGAAGTGAGCAGTTCTTC. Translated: CASSRGSEQFF.

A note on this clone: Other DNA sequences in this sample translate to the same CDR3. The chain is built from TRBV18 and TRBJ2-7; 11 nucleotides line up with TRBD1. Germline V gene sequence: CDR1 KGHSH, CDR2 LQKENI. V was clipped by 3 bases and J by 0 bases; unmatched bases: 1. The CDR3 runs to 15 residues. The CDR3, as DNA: TGTGCCAGCTCACCTGGGACAGGGGGCTCCTACGAGCAGTACTTC. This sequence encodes CASSPGTGGSYEQYF.

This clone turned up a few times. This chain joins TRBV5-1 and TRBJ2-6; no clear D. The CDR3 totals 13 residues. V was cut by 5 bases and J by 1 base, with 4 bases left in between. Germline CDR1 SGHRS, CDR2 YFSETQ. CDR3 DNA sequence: TGCGCCAGCAGGGAATCTGGGGCCAACGTCCTGACTTTC. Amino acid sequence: CASRESGANVLTF. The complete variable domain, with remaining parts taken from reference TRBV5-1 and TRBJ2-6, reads KAGVTQTPRYLIKTRGQQVTLSCSPISGHRSVSWYQQTPGQGLQFLFEYFSETQRNKGNFPGRFSGRQFSNSRSEMNVSTLELGDSALYLCASRESGANVLTFGAGSRLTVL.